Only a few counts were recorded for the clone carrying this T cell receptor beta chain. This sample is part of a study of T-cell memory formation after mild COVID-19. TCRdb itself ran the 5' RACE reads through MiXCR, one entry per CDR3 protein. Found here are a few hundred thousand distinct CDR3 sequences, over 25% of them singletons; the top ten hold less than 15%. V was cut by 4 bases and J by 5 bases, with 5 bases left in between. This CDR3 region has 12 residues. The germline gives CDR1 LNHDA, CDR2 SQIVND (reference sequence). This clonotype originated in an adult woman who had mild COVID-19 (a few samples of this study predate the infection). Cell type and time point are not known. Source material: PBMCs or a T cell subset sorted from them (not recorded which). The chain joins TRBV19 to TRBJ2-2; D is possibly TRBD2 (5 bases). The CDR3 bases are TGTGCCAGTAGTAGGGAGACCGGGGAGCTGTTTTTT. The encoded protein is CASSRETGELFF.